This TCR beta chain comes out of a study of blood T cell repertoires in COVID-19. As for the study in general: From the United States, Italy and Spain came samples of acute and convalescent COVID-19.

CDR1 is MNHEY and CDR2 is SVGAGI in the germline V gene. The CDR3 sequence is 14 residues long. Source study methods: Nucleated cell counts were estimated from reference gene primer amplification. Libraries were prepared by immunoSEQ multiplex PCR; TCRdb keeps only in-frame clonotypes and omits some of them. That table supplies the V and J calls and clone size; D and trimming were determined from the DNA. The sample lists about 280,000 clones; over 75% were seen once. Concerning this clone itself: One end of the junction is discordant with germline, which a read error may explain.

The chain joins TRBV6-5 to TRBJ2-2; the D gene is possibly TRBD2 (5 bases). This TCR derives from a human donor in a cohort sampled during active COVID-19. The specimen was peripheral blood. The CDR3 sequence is CASKRERATGELFF. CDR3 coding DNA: TGTGCGAGCAAGAGGGAGCGAGCAACCGGGGAGCTGTTTTTT.